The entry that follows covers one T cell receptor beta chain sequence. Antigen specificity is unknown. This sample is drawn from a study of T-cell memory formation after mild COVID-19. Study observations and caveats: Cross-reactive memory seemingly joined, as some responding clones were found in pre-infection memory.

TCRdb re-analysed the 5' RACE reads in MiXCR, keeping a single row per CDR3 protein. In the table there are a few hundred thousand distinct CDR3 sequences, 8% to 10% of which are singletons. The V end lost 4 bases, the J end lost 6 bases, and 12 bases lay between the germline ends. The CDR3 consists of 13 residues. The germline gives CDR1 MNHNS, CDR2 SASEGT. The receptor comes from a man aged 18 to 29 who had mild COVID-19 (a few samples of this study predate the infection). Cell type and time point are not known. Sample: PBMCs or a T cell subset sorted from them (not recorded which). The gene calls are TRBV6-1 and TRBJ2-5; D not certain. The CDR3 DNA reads TGTGCCAGCAGTGCCATCCCTACGAAGACCCAGTACTTC. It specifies CASSAIPTKTQYF.